A single TCR beta chain is shown here with its context. Its antigen is not known. The record originates from a study of cytomegalovirus exposure and HLA in healthy donors. General study results and limits: It is likely that the observed cluster of highly shared sequence variants was a sequencing artifact.

The germline V gene has CDR1 SGHAT and CDR2 FQNNGV. The CDR3 extends over 12 amino acids. V lost 6 bases to trimming and J lost 1 base, with 7 bases between them. The study ran its PCR with 60 Vbeta and 13 Jbeta primers. Produced via immunoSEQ multiplex PCR; TCRdb's table is partial and in-frame only. Among about 96,000 clones, 65% to 75% were seen once, and the ten largest hold around 14%. The chain links TRBV11-2 to TRBJ2-7, with a weak D call TRBD2 (6 bases). This clonotype originated in an older woman in good health and CMV-seropositive. Sequencing used PBMCs. The CDR3 DNA reads as TGTGCCAGCAGAGGGACTTCCTACGAGCAGTACTTC. Its protein product is CASRGTSYEQYF.